The clone carrying this T cell receptor (beta chain) has just one count. No antigen is known for it. Primers included in the PCR were 60 Vbeta and 13 Jbeta primers. Measured with immunoSEQ multiplex PCR; TCRdb has only the in-frame clones, and not every one. In the table there are just over 200,000 clones, 65% to 80% of which are singletons. This sample stems from a study of cytomegalovirus exposure and HLA in healthy donors. CDR3 length: 15 residues. Germline-derived CDR1 and CDR2 are SGHKS and YYEKEE (reference sequence). The ends were cut back, 6 bases at V and 0 bases at J, with 13 bases in the middle. Whole-study results and caveats: In a later analysis, several top co-occurrence clusters appeared linked to parvovirus B19, influenza, CMV and Epstein-Barr virus. CMV serostatus was the sole immune exposure information available. A missense variant in DCLRE1C was later tied to TCR beta V- and J-gene trimming.

The receptor was isolated from a man aged 50-60 years in good health and CMV-seronegative. Sample: PBMCs. V usage is TRBV5-5 and J usage is TRBJ1-5; a possible D gene is TRBD1 (5 bases). CDR3 nucleotide sequence: TGTGCCAGCAACCAGGGTCCCTATAGCAATCAGCCCCAGCATTTT. Amino acid sequence: CASNQGPYSNQPQHF.